The T cell receptor (beta chain) under discussion was sequenced for a study of cytomegalovirus exposure and HLA in healthy donors (dated by TCRdb to about 2017). Notes on the research overall: According to an earlier analysis of a few hundred of the donors, about 170 million T cells yielded 100 million or so unique TCR beta sequences and around 280 Gb of sequence data. Typing coverage differed by locus: A, B, C, DRB1 and DQB1 were typed in roughly 620-640 donors, DQA1 in about 500, DPA1 in around 600, and DPB1 in 450 to 490. HLA typing covered class I and class II loci at four-digit resolution. To study patterns of TCR occurrence, a later analysis re-analyzed previously published TCR beta repertoires from around 670 donors and added high-resolution HLA genotyping. Roughly 5 DR-DQ haplotypes were handled as single units for association and clustering, since linkage in the cohort was strong. Roughly 300 gigabases of sequencing data and approximately 93 million unique TCR sequences were included in an early release covering roughly 700 HLA-typed donors. In addition to the first cohort of approximately 670 subjects, a separate validation cohort of 100 to 150 different subjects was used. An earlier analysis of 587 of the donors used high-throughput TCR beta sequencing to judge whether each TCR beta V gene segment behaved as functional or pseudogenic. The T cell repertoires of 666 subjects were profiled by immunosequencing and related to cytomegalovirus serostatus. Rather than drawing on any new phenotypic data, the later analysis identified candidate immune exposures from TCR beta sequences and the way those sequences occurred across donors. Alongside the repertoire data, information on donor age, sex, ethnicity and CMV serostatus was compiled. High-throughput TCR immunosequencing, statistical association of individual TCRs with disease status, and machine learning were combined to predict cytomegalovirus infection status. All discovery cohort repertoires had been generated on a single sequencing platform. Among around 400 genotyped donors of the cohort, an average of roughly 230,000 unique TCR beta nucleotide sequences was sequenced per donor, of which about 19% were non-productive. Of the 300 to 400 genotyped donors, 65% to 90% fell in the genetic ancestry cluster associated with self-reported Caucasian donors. The study aimed to test whether cataloging public T cell receptors could reveal signatures of past pathogen exposure. In a later genetic analysis, genome-wide SNP genotypes for 398 of the 666 donors were used, and that subset was treated as a discovery cohort. Study-level results and caveats: Sequencing depth was assumed to be roughly uniform across donors in the presence/absence analyses, though that assumption may not hold. According to a later analysis, most CMV-associated TCR beta chains appeared to be HLA-restricted, and the HLA associations seemed to be driven largely by CMV exposure. In a later analysis, around 17,000 TCR beta sequences were associated with specific HLA alleles at a false discovery rate of 0.05. Because HLA typing was missing for some donors at each locus, association tests included only the typed subset. A total of fewer than 200 TCR beta chains were listed by the study as associated with cytomegalovirus. Linkage disequilibrium might explain the correlated functional status among segregating V segments, but an unknown experimental factor could not be ruled out. A further reported finding was that TCR beta sequences accurately predicted the HLA-A and HLA-B alleles for most subjects in the first cohort. Some IMGT-functional V segments, including TRBV6-2 and TRBV6-3, could not be told apart with the 87-base-pair reads, so those segments were excluded. A cluster of highly shared sequence variants was judged likely to represent a technical artifact of the sequencing pipeline. Because counts were too low, roughly 17 rarely observed V segments, including chromosome 9 orphons, were left out of the earlier analysis of 500 to 750 of the donors. V-gene and J-gene trimming of TCR beta chains was associated with a missense DCLRE1C variant in a later genetic analysis, and the association was replicated in an independent cohort. An earlier analysis of approximately 500 of the donors showed that most TCR beta V segments appeared in productive rearrangements either about 87% or about 30% of the time, which broadly matched IMGT annotations. In vitro tests confirmed that a few of the cytomegalovirus-associated TCR beta chains recognize cytomegalovirus antigens. Assigning TCR associations to individual alleles was difficult when HLA alleles, especially DR and DQ, strongly co-occurred. In a later analysis, the rate of TCR association differed among HLA loci, with DRB1 alleles having the most associated TCRs and HLA-C alleles having the fewest. The cohort was sequenced for TCR beta chains only, and without alpha or paired-chain data the features that could be detected were limited. While some public TCRs were present in many individuals, most TCR sequences turned up only very rarely across donors. A later genetic analysis reported fewer N-insertions in productive TCRs among donors in an Asian-associated ancestry cluster than the roughly 620-donor mean. For the cohort, immune exposure information was limited to CMV serostatus. In a later analysis, HLA-associated TCR beta chains showed more clonal expansion and lower generation probabilities than non-associated chains that were equally common. In both the original and validation cohorts, the classifier was reported to diagnose cytomegalovirus status with high specificity and sensitivity. According to a later analysis, parvovirus B19, influenza, CMV and Epstein-Barr virus appeared linked to several top co-occurrence clusters. The authors suggested that the approach could potentially be extended to other disease states and immunological phenotypes.

In total, roughly 670 healthy bone marrow donors made up the cohort. All cohort members were sampled while nominally healthy, although unrecorded immune exposures were likely present. The donor tested CMV seropositive and was one of the 289 seropositive cohort members. Every donor gave a peripheral blood sample, and the peripheral blood mononuclear cells from that sample were used for TCR beta sequencing. The Qiagen DNeasy Blood Extraction Kit was used to extract genomic DNA from the blood cell samples. Library method: the immunoSEQ multiplex PCR assay. For the multiplex PCR, a mixture combining 60 forward primers for TCR Vbeta segments and 13 reverse primers for TCR Jbeta segments was used. The CDR3 region of rearranged TCR beta genes was amplified from genomic DNA by a multiplex PCR assay. The amplified TCR beta libraries were sequenced on the Illumina HiSeq System as 87-base-pair reads. On the authors' methods: Across the 670 or so repertoires, a later analysis counted some 80 million unique TCR beta chains, around 11 million of which were shared by at least two donors. Raw reads were error-corrected and collapsed into unique sequences by a nearest-neighbor algorithm in which closely related sequences were merged to remove PCR and sequencing errors. To assign V, D and J gene segments, CDR3 sequences were aligned to IMGT reference sequences. Each retained sequence needed at least a six-nucleotide match to both a V gene segment and a J gene segment. A rearrangement counted as productive if the CDR3 had no stop codons and remained in frame with V and J, and every other rearrangement counted as non-productive. CDR3 was defined by IMGT convention, running from the second conserved V-encoded cysteine to the conserved J-encoded phenylalanine. In an earlier analysis of 550 to 650 of the donors, sequences lacking an unambiguous match to a single V gene segment were excluded. An earlier analysis of 500 to 700 of the donors classified V segments as functional when productive rearrangements were above 56.7% and as segregating when the standard deviation between donors was above 5%. To diagnose cytomegalovirus status from the catalog of TCR beta chain sequences, a statistical classification framework was built. In a later analysis, TCR nucleotide sequences were compared against IMGT/GENE-DB human TR gene sequences so that V and J genes could be assigned. Using the TCRdist pipeline, a later analysis assigned CDR3 sequences along with most-parsimonious VDJ recombination scenarios. In a later analysis, each TCR beta chain was defined by its CDR3 amino acid sequence together with its V-gene family, and reads lacking a unique V-gene family were excluded. In a later analysis, a few hundred highly shared, low-generation-probability nucleotide sequences were removed to address suspected cross-contamination and a sequencing artifact. For each public chain, a later analysis derived a clonal expansion index from normalized ranks of inferred template counts within each repertoire. In a later analysis, generation probabilities were computed using a VDJ recombination model fitted to out-of-frame rearrangements, and the results were checked against IGoR. Hypergeometric tests were used in a later analysis to score TCR-TCR, TCR-HLA and TCR-CMV co-occurrence, with a repertoire-size bias correction applied to the TCR pairs. To estimate false discovery rates, a later analysis permuted the HLA or CMV assignments 20 times. A later analysis grouped co-occurring TCRs with DBSCAN, adding TCRdist sequence similarity when clustering within HLA-allele-positive subsets. Co-occurrence clustering excluded repertoires with fewer than 30,000 or more than 120,000 public chains, plus five with anomalous nucleotide sharing. Drawn from immuneACCESS, this table holds only the in-frame rearrangements with V and J called that TCRdb kept. Clones are partly lost; checked studies trace under half to an unresolved V gene and leave the rest unexplained. That table supplies the V and J calls and clone size; D and trimming were determined from the DNA. The sample has hundreds of thousands of clones on record, around four fifths of them singletons. The ten largest clones capture around 2.9% of the sample.

V lost 0 bases and J lost 3 bases; the stretch between them is 12 bases long. The CDR3 starts with the cysteine, ends with the phenylalanine, and has 15 residues. Of all the DNA, just the CDR3 is kept, 45 bases in frame from base 1. CDR1 and CDR2, looked up from the germline V gene, are LGHNA and YNFKEQ. As for this clone: Its binding antigen is unknown. Base qualities were left out, and no much larger clone turns up one base away.

The rearranged chain carries TRBV4-2 and TRBJ2-7, and TRBD1 may be the D gene, going by 5 matching bases. This clonotype was sampled from a woman aged 55-70 years in good health and CMV-seropositive. Sequencing was done on a sample of PBMCs. Read as DNA, the sequence is TGTGCCAGCAGCCAAGAAGGTAACAGGCTCTACGAGCAGTACTTC. It codes for CASSQEGNRLYEQYF.